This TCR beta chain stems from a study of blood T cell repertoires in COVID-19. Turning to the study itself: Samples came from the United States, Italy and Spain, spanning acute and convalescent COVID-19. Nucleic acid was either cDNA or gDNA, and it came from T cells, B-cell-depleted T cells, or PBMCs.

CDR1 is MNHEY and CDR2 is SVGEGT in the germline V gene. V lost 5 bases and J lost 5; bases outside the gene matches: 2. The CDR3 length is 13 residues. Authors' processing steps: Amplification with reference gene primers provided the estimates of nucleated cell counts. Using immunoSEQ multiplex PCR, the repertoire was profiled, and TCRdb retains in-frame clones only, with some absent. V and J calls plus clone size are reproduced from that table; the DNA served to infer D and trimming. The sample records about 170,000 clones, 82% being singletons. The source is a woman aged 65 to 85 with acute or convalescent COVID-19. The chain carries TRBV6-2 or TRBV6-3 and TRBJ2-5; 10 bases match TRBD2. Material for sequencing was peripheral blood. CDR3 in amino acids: CASSSGRVETQYF. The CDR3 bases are TGTGCCAGCAGTAGCGGGAGGGTTGAGACCCAGTACTTC.